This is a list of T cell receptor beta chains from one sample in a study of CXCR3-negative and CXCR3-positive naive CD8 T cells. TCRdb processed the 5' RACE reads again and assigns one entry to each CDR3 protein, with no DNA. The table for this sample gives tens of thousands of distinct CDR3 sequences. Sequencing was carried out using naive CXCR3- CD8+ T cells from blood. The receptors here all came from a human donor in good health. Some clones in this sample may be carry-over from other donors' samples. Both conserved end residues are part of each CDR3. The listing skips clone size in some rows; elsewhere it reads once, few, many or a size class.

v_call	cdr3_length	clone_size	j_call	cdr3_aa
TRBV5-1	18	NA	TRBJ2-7	CASSPGLAGVPSSYEQYF
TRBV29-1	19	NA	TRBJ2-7	CSVVGLGQGLSSWSYEQYF
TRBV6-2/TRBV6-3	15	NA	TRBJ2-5	CASRGLAETEETQYF
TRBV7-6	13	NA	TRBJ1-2	CASSAEGSRGYTF
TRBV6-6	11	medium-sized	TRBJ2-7	CASRDSYEQYF
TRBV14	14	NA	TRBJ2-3	CASSRYAVTDTQYF
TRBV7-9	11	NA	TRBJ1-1	CASSSDTEAFF
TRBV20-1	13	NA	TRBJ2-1	CSARRADYNEQFF
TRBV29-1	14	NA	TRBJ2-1	CSIESGTAYNEQFF
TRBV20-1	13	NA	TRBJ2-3	CSASIRGPDTQYF
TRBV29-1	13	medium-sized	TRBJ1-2	CSVAGGVRYGYTF
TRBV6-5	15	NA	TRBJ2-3	CASNQGLDLTDTQYF
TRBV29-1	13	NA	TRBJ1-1	CSVDYRGNTEAFF
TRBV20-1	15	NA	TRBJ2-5	CSAPPSGGFQETQYF
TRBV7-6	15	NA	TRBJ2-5	CASSLAQGRQETQYF
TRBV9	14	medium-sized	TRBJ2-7	CASSVWDRAIEQYF
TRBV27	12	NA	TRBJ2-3	CASSEYADTQYF
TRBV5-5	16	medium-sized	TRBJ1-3	CASSLARDGAWNTIYF
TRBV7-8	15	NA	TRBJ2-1	CASSPSPVGGNEQFF
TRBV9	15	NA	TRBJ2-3	CASSVGDGSTDTQYF
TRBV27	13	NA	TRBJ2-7	CASSHDRFYEQYF
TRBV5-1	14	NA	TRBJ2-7	CASKKENHSYEQYF
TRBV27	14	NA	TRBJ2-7	CASSLASGSYEQYF
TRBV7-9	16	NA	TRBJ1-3	CASSSGDRSSGNTIYF
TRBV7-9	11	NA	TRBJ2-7	CASSLGLEQYF
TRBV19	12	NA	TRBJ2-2	CASKPRNGELFF
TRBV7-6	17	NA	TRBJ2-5	CASSRPASGGVQETQYF
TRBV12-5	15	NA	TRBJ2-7	CASGLVMTGAHEQYF
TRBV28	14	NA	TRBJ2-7	CASSWTGSSYEQYF
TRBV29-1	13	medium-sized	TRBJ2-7	CSVVSGETYEQYF
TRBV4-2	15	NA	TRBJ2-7	CASSQEWNRGNEQYF
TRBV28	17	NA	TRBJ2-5	CASSLDGDTMGQETQYF
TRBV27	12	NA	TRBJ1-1	CASREQGAEAFF
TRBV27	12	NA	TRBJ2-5	CASSDIQETQYF
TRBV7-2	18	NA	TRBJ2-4	CASSLLGQFTLAKNIQYF
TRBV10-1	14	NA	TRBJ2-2	CASRQGANTGELFF
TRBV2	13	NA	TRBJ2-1	CASSDGANNEQFF
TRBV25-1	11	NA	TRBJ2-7	CASSPGYEQYF
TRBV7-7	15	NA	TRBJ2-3	CASSTSSGGADTQYF
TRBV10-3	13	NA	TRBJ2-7	CAIKKEGTYEQYF
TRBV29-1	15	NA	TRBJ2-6	CSVPTGISGANVLTF
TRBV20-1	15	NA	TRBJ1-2	CSARFQGEINYGYTF
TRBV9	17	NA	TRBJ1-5	CASSPGTMGRNNQPQHF
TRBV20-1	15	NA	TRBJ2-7	CSARAPPDSSYEQYF